The 19 T cell receptor beta chains below all came from one sample that was sequenced in a study of T cell responses to AZD1222 COVID-19 vaccine. Libraries were prepared by immunoSEQ multiplex PCR; TCRdb keeps only in-frame clonotypes and omits some of them. The repertoire holds approximately 190,000 clones, with roughly nine tenths as singletons. The sequencing here drew on peripheral blood, taken 28 days after the second dose of the MenACWY control vaccine. The receptors derive from an adult who received the MenACWY meningococcal vaccine as a control.

The J gene is TRBJ2-1, the V gene TRBV12-3 or TRBV12-4; D is ambiguous. The CDR3 length is 13 residues. V was trimmed by 4 bases and J by 15 bases, leaving 19 bases between them. As DNA, the CDR3 is TGTGCCAGCAGTTCCCCAAACGCACCCCGAGGGTTCTTC. It yields the protein CASSSPNAPRGFF.

V is TRBV6-5 and J is TRBJ1-1; 7 positions match TRBD1. V shed 6 bases and J 0 bases; nucleotides not matched to a gene: 4. This CDR3 has 14 amino acids. The germline V gene encodes CDR1 MNHEY and CDR2 SVGAGI. CDR3 in DNA: TGTGCCAGCAGACTAGACAGGGTGAACACTGAAGCTTTCTTT. Translating gives CASRLDRVNTEAFF.

The chain recombines TRBV12-2 with TRBJ2-5; the table's D call of TRBD2 was not tested on the DNA. TRBV12-2 corresponds to a pseudogene. The CDR3 totals 16 residues. The CDR3 here is CASRFSSREWRETQYF. CDR3 DNA: TGTGCAAGTCGCTTTTCCTCGCGGGAGTGGAGAGAGACCCAGTACTTC.

The genes are TRBV16 and TRBJ1-5, with a tentative D call TRBD1 (6 bases). The germline gives CDR1 KGHSY, CDR2 FQNENV. Between the trimmed V and J ends, which lost 2 bases and 2 bases, there was a span of 7 bases. The CDR3 loop spans 14 amino acids. The CDR3 DNA sequence: TGTGCCAGCAGCCAACACAGGGGCAATCAGCCCCAGCATTTT. It specifies CASSQHRGNQPQHF.

This clone was seen a few times. This sequence joins TRBV3-1 (or the pseudogene TRBV3-2) and TRBJ2-3; D is unclear. CDR1 and CDR2 from the germline V gene are LGHDT and YNNKEL (reference sequence). The V and J ends lost 8 bases and 4 bases respectively, with 13 bases between them. The CDR3 length is 13 residues. The CDR3 spells CASRKVGSDTQYF. The CDR3 coding sequence is TGTGCCAGCCGCAAGGTAGGCTCAGATACGCAGTATTTT.

The CDR3 sequence: CATSRDPYSQNTIYF. The CDR3 DNA reads as TGTGCCACCAGCAGAGATCCCTACTCGCAAAACACCATATATTTT. The chain is built from TRBV15 and TRBJ1-3; D is undetermined. Germline V gene data show CDR1 as LNHNV and CDR2 as YYDKDF (reference sequence). The V and J ends lost 0 bases and 6 bases respectively, with 12 bases between them. The CDR3 is 15 amino acids. The full variable domain, its missing parts supplied by reference TRBV15 and TRBJ1-3, is DAMVIQNPRYQVTQFGKPVTLSCSQTLNHNVMYWYQQKSSQAPKLLFHYYDKDFNNEADTPDNFQSRRPNTSFCFLDIRSPGLGDTAMYLCATSRDPYSQNTIYFGEGSWLTVV.

The genes are TRBV10-2 and TRBJ2-6; no definite D call. V was clipped by 3 bases and J by 1 base, with 7 bases between them. Looked up from germline, CDR1 is WSHSY and CDR2 is SAAADI. The CDR3 loop spans 15 amino acids. The CDR3: CASSEVLSGANVLTF. The DNA of the CDR3 is TGCGCCAGCAGTGAAGTTCTTTCTGGGGCCAACGTCCTGACTTTC.

The gene calls are TRBV7-6 and TRBJ1-2, with 10 positions matching TRBD1. The germline gives CDR1 SGHVS, CDR2 FNYEAQ. With V trimmed by 5 bases and J by 8 bases, 14 bases remained unmatched. This CDR3 is 16 amino acids long. CDR3 bases: TGTGCCAGCAGCCTCAGACCTACCGGGACAGGGGTGGGCTACACCTTC. The encoded protein is CASSLRPTGTGVGYTF.

This sequence joins TRBV9 and TRBJ1-3; D remains ambiguous. CDR3 size: 15 residues. Trimming took off 0 bases at V and 1 base at J, with 8 bases between the two ends. Looked up from germline, CDR1 is SGDLS and CDR2 is YYNGEE. Here the CDR3 reads CASSVGEGSGNTIYF. CDR3 DNA sequence: TGTGCCAGCAGCGTAGGAGAGGGTTCTGGAAACACCATATATTTT. The whole variable domain, filled in from reference TRBV9 and TRBJ1-3, reads DSGVTQTPKHLITATGQRVTLRCSPRSGDLSVYWYQQSLDQGLQFLIQYYNGEERAKGNILERFSAQQFPDLHSELNLSSLELGDSALYFCASSVGEGSGNTIYFGEGSWLTVV.

This clone was detected only a few times. The V and J genes are TRBV6-1 and TRBJ1-5; TRBD1 matches 8 bases. Germline V lookup: CDR1 MNHNS, CDR2 SASEGT. This CDR3 has 16 amino acids. Trimming removed 4 bases from V and 7 bases from J; junction bases left unmatched: 12. CDR3 loop: CASSATLGQGAQPQHF. As DNA, the CDR3 is TGTGCCAGCAGTGCCACCCTTGGGCAGGGGGCGCAGCCCCAGCATTTT.

The chain uses TRBV24-1 and TRBJ2-3; D possibly matches TRBD1 or TRBD2 (5 bases each). The ends were cut back, 8 bases at V and 1 base at J, with 9 bases in the middle. CDR3 length equals 13 residues. The V gene's germline CDR1 is KGHDR and CDR2 SFDVKD. The CDR3 DNA follows: TGTGCCACCACAGGGACGGGCACAGATACGCAGTATTTT. Protein sequence: CATTGTGTDTQYF.

The chain carries TRBV4-2 and TRBJ2-7; TRBD2 is a possible D gene (6 bases). The CDR3 totals 16 residues. The V end lost 4 bases, the J end lost 0 bases, and 16 bases lay between the germline ends. Germline lookup yields CDR1 LGHNA and CDR2 YNFKEQ. The CDR3 DNA reads as TGTGCCAGCAGCCCGGTCGGAGGGAGAACCTCCTACGAGCAGTACTTC. It encodes CASSPVGGRTSYEQYF.

The chain carries TRBV5-1 and TRBJ1-1, with a weak D call TRBD1 (5 bases). With 0 bases removed from V and 0 bases from J, the gap between germline ends came to 9 bases. CDR3 length: 15 amino acids. Per germline, CDR1 SGHRS and CDR2 YFSETQ. The CDR3 loop is CASSLVGPMNTEAFF. The CDR3 DNA is TGCGCCAGCAGCTTGGTGGGGCCGATGAACACTGAAGCTTTCTTT.

V usage is TRBV2 and J usage is TRBJ2-6; 10 nucleotides align to TRBD1. V was clipped by 4 bases and J by 3 bases; unmatched bases: 9. Germline lookup yields CDR1 SNHLY and CDR2 FYNNEI. The CDR3 consists of 18 residues. The CDR3 is CASSGPRDRGLGANVLTF. CDR3 bases: TGTGCCAGCAGTGGCCCGCGTGACAGGGGGCTTGGGGCCAACGTCCTGACTTTC.

The V and J genes are TRBV24-1 and TRBJ1-5; D call uncertain. The CDR3 spans 14 residues. Trimming took off 9 bases at V and 5 bases at J, with 16 bases between the two ends. CDR1 is KGHDR and CDR2 is SFDVKD in the germline V gene. CDR3 coding DNA: TGTGCCACCCCTCTAGGAGGGAACGATCAGCCCCAGCATTTT. Protein sequence: CATPLGGNDQPQHF.

The chain links TRBV2 to TRBJ2-2; no clear D. The CDR3 has 13 residues. Trimming cost V 4 bases and J 6 bases, with 9 bases left between them. Germline CDR1 is SNHLY and CDR2 is FYNNEI. The CDR3 here is CASSVVRSGELFF. For the CDR3, the DNA is TGTGCCAGCAGTGTTGTAAGATCCGGGGAGCTGTTTTTT.

This rearrangement joins TRBV19 to TRBJ1-2, with TRBD1 as a possible D gene (5 bases). CDR3 length: 13 residues. Trimming cost V 5 bases and J 3 bases, with 10 bases left between them. CDR1 is LNHDA and CDR2 is SQIVND in the germline V gene (reference sequence). In DNA form, the CDR3 reads TGTGCCAGTAGTGGGGGGTTTGACTATGGCTACACCTTC. It specifies CASSGGFDYGYTF.

The chain couples TRBV10-2 to TRBJ2-5; possibly TRBD1 for D (5 bases). Between the trimmed V and J ends, which lost 10 bases and 5 bases, there was a span of 17 bases. The CDR3 covers 13 residues. In germline, CDR1 is WSHSY, CDR2 SAAADI. CDR3 sequence (DNA): TGCGCCACCTCCACCCAGGGTACGGAGACCCAGTACTTC. As protein: CATSTQGTETQYF.

The rearrangement links TRBV5-5 to TRBJ1-2, with no clear D. Looked up from germline, CDR1 is SGHKS and CDR2 is YYEKEE (reference sequence). The CDR3 loop spans 16 amino acids. Trimming pared 0 bases from V and 8 bases from J, leaving 20 bases between. This chain's CDR3 is CASSLASGVRADGYTF. The DNA of the CDR3 is TGTGCCAGCAGCTTGGCTTCGGGAGTTAGGGCGGACGGCTACACCTTC. Full variable domain (outside the CDR3, taken from reference TRBV5-5 and TRBJ1-2): DAGVTQSPTHLIKTRGQQVTLRCSPISGHKSVSWYQQVLGQGPQFIFQYYEKEERGRGNFPDRFSARQFPNYSSELNVNALLLGDSALYLCASSLASGVRADGYTFGSGTRLTVV.